Included here is one T cell receptor beta chain sequence, with context. The specificity of this receptor is unknown. No base qualities exist here, and no much larger clone lies one base off it. The method was 5' RACE. The reads were generated on an Illumina HiSeq 2500. The second PCR ran for roughly 7 to 12 cycles and used a J-beta primer mix along with a sample-barcoded 5' primer. A template-switch 5' adaptor carrying 12 random nucleotides introduced a unique molecular identifier onto each TCR beta cDNA molecule. Each sample yielded at least 3 million CDR3-containing paired-end reads. The Mint cDNA synthesis kit, primed by a TRBC-specific oligonucleotide, was used to synthesize first-strand cDNA from all RNA. After uracil-DNA glycosylase treatment, a first 18-cycle PCR used universal primers M1SS and BC2_uni_R on all cDNA. The published analysis was carried out like this. For normalization, 1 million high-quality reads, each with a distinct molecular identifier, were randomly selected from each sample. Reads with shared molecular identifiers were discarded instead of being binned into consensus sequences. MiTCR, with a Q25 quality threshold and the strictest error-elimination algorithm, was used for CDR3 identification, clonotype clustering and error correction. A nonparametric unseen species model with Euler transformation was used to estimate a lower bound on total TCR beta diversity. TCRdb reran the public reads through fastp at Q25 and MiXCR, keeping productive beta chains. Rows are unified per CDR3 protein, each entry keeping the most common DNA and genes. It is TCRdb's table, rather than the study itself, that gives the V and J calls and clone size. The sample table shows roughly 1,500,000 distinct CDR3 sequences, and 30% to 35% are seen once. Around 11% of the sample is in the top ten clones.

This sample was included in a study of blood T cells in healthy people across ages (dated by TCRdb to the mid-2010s). Turning to the overall study: In model experiments, roughly one uniquely barcoded TCR beta cDNA molecule per two T cells was captured by template switching. To track age-related changes in TCR beta repertoire diversity, the study relied on deep sequencing normalized with unique cDNA molecular identifiers. Four age groups were formed from the donors: young (average approximately 17 years), middle-aged (more than 35), aged (roughly 58) and long-lived (82). To avoid experimental bias, donors of different ages were spread randomly across the sequencing lanes. For two donors (one aged 18 to 29 and one aged 80 or older), the study analyzed two additional independent replicas of 1 million unique cDNA reads from the same blood draw. What the work shows at the level of the full study, not this receptor alone: A strong correlation was found between observed TCR beta diversity and the percentage of naive T cells measured by flow cytometry. Compared with the aged group, the long-lived group had more naive CD4+ T cells, fewer expanded clones and increased TCR diversity, suggesting age selection. Because profiling used bulk unsorted PBMCs, naive and antigen-experienced compartments could not be compared conclusively. As age increased, observed TCR beta diversity per million T cells dropped in a roughly linear way, and a significant reduction was already evident by age about 36. Total diversity estimates from one million sequenced T cells were considered lower bounds and underestimates. Donor CMV infection status was unknown, potentially confounding age-related changes in expanded clonotypes.

V loses 2 bases at its end and J loses 7 bases; junction bases beyond the gene matches: 8. The CDR3 runs 17 residues from the cysteine to the phenylalanine. Kept here is only the CDR3 DNA, which spans 51 bases and is read in frame from base 1. For CDR1 and CDR2, the germline V gene lists MDHEN and SYDVKM. Donors were about 36 systemically healthy Caucasian individuals from Russia aged 6 to 90 years. Around 10 milliliters of peripheral blood were drawn from each donor into EDTA-treated Vacutainer tubes. Ficoll-Paque density-gradient centrifugation was used to isolate PBMCs, with at least 6.5 million per sample. Trizol reagent was used to extract total RNA from PBMCs, with at least 5.5 micrograms per sample. For every donor, flow cytometry on a PBMC aliquot measured the percentage of naive CD45RAhigh/CD27high T cells.

The chain was built from TRBV28 and TRBJ2-1; a stretch of 13 junction bases matches TRBD2. The clonotype was recovered from a woman between 25 and 40 years old in good health. Source material: blood. The DNA reads as follows: TGTGCCAGCAGTTTAGACCCGGGACTAGCGGGGAGGAATGAGCAGTTCTTC. Translated, this is CASSLDPGLAGRNEQFF.